Listed here is a single T cell receptor beta chain. This receptor's antigen is unknown. Nothing much larger sits one base from this clone, and base qualities are not available. This specimen includes other DNA sequences encoding the same CDR3. The data derive from a study of shared clonotypes between healthy human individuals (dated by TCRdb to about 2020). Context from the whole study: Three men and two women, aged 18 to 49 years, made up the cohort. To increase sequencing depth and limit assay-specific biases, TCR repertoire library preparation and sequencing were carried out by different laboratories using diverse techniques. For each donor, three plates each were used for CD4 naive and CD4 memory, two plates were used for CD8 naive, and one plate was used for CD8 memory. To estimate repertoire size and how much clonotype sharing occurs between individuals, the study deeply sequenced the blood TCR repertoires of five healthy adults. Each donor's leukapheresis produced roughly between roughly 0.85 and 9.5 billion PBMCs.

Overall study outcomes, separate from this receptor: Because the study included a small number of donors, the genetic and exposure-history diversity represented was limited. Based on pairwise subsampling, the degree of clonotype sharing among donors was expected to be affected by sequencing depth. Rarefaction of sorted-subset datasets indicated incomplete sequencing despite the large sequencing depth. Naive subsets generally had larger estimated clonotype richness than memory subsets. Sharing across a few donors was observed for about 4.8% of naive CD4, around 3.5% of naive CD8, 2% to 2.5% of memory CD4, and around 0.44% of memory CD8 clonotypes. Clonotypes shared by all four sorted-subset donors showed higher generation probabilities than non-shared clonotypes. Sampling was restricted to blood, and TCR repertoires in tissues likely differ from the TCR repertoires found in blood.

CD8 naive samples were CD45RO-negative cells positively selected for CCR7, giving a CD45RA+CCR7+ population that excluded TemRA cells. Healthy HIV-negative adults with no recently reported acute infections or vaccinations were included as donors. Only Caucasian adults living in Nashville, Tennessee, USA were represented among the donors. After blood collection by leukapheresis, PBMCs were isolated using Ficoll-Histopaque density gradient centrifugation and then cryopreserved in the vapor phase of liquid nitrogen. Analytical flow cytometry was used to check the purity and quantity of every magnetically sorted T cell population. Genomic DNA was isolated from each sorted fraction and quantified by UV absorbance on a Nanodrop 2000c. Using the deep immunoSEQ assay, TCR CDR3 regions were amplified from genomic DNA by multiplex PCR. Extracted genomic DNA from each cell subset was spread evenly across all wells of several immunoSEQ 96-well plates, with each plate serving as a replicate. Each replicate PCR for sorted subsets received around 200 ng genomic DNA, equal to tens of thousands of T cell genomes. Purified libraries were quantified with a Qubit 3.0 fluorometer, sized on a Bioanalyzer 2100, and re-quantified with the KAPA Library Quantification kit. Each immunoSEQ 96-well plate was sequenced on its own single-read 150-cycle Illumina NextSeq 550 flow cell. In the paper's pipeline: The immunoSEQ output contained only junctional sequences without quality scores, so filtering could not match that applied to full-length reads. Sequences were annotated with PyIR, a Python wrapper for IgBLAST v1.9, and V/J genes and CDR3 were assigned using IMGT germline references. Reads were removed for weak V/J assignments (E-value above 1e-6), missing CDR3, stop codons, out-of-frame junctions, or ambiguous translated residues. V3J clonotypes were defined as sequences sharing the same inferred V gene, J gene, and CDR3 amino acid sequence. The percentage overlap between two repertoires was calculated by dividing the number of shared unique clonotypes by the size of the smaller repertoire. RTK rarefaction, the Chao1 estimator, and Recon v2.1 estimates of unobserved clonotypes were used to assess repertoire richness. OLGA was used to compute generation probabilities for all TCRbeta clonotypes that the gDNA method yielded from four donors. The clones in this table, taken by TCRdb from immuneACCESS, are in-frame only. Not every clone is retained; where verified, under half of the shortfall comes from an unresolved V gene, and the cause of the rest is unknown. For V, J and clone size, that table is used; D and trimming come from the DNA. Within this sample are some 2.1 million clones, with just over 90% of them counted one time only. The ten largest clones take up about 1.7% of the sample.

This sequence was found in a man aged 18 to 35 in good health. Some clones in this sample may be carry-over from other donors' samples. The sample consisted of naive CD8+ T cells from PBMCs. The meaning of the sample's cell subset or site label: CD45RA+CCR7+.

CDR3 protein: CASRDRGPQETQYF. At the DNA level, the sequence is TGTGCCAGCCGGGACAGGGGCCCCCAAGAGACCCAGTACTTC. The chain was built from TRBV7-6 and TRBJ2-5; 10 bases in between match TRBD1. Here V drops 8 bases and J drops 1 base, and the junction holds 4 bases not matched to any gene. CDR1 and CDR2 are read off the germline V gene as SGHVS and FNYEAQ. The CDR3, from cysteine to phenylalanine, totals 14 residues. Only CDR3 DNA remains: 42 bases, in frame from the first base.